Listed below are T cell receptor beta chains from one sample, sequenced in a study of CD8 T cells in ankylosing spondylitis. TCRdb ran MiXCR on the 5' RACE reads and lists one entry per CDR3 protein. Here the sample spans about 800,000 distinct CDR3 sequences, around 11% being singletons. Material: blood, either unsorted or a sorted T cell fraction (not recorded which). The receptors were sampled from a male donor with ankylosing spondylitis. CDR3s include the opening cysteine and the closing phenylalanine or tryptophan. A D gene is named only where the DNA matches it firmly. Clone sizes are given selectively: once, few, many, or a class where the clone is expanded.

>13|.|TRBV6-2/TRBV6-3|.|TRBJ2-5
TGTGCCAGCAGTTTCGGATCGGCAGAGACCCAGTACTTC
CASSFGSAETQYF
>18|TRBD2|TRBV6-2/TRBV6-3|few|TRBJ2-5
TGTGCCAGCAGTTACTCGGGACTAGCGGGGTGGCCGGGAGAGACCCAGTACTTC
CASSYSGLAGWPGETQYF
>14|.|TRBV5-1|.|TRBJ1-1
TGCGCCAGCAGCTTGGGCCTTTGGAACACTGAAGCTTTCTTT
CASSLGLWNTEAFF
>16|TRBD1|TRBV7-2|.|TRBJ2-2
TGTGCCAGCAGAAAGGACAGGCGAGGGGGCACCGGGGAGCTGTTTTTT
CASRKDRRGGTGELFF
>15|.|TRBV7-7|.|TRBJ2-1
TGTGCTAGCAGCTTAGGCCCTGGGTCGGGATATGAGCAGTTCTTC
CASSLGPGSGYEQFF
>13|.|TRBV5-1|few|TRBJ2-6
TGCGCCAGCAGTTCTTACGGGGCCAACGTCCTGACTTTC
CASSSYGANVLTF
>13|TRBD1|TRBV24-1|few|TRBJ2-3
TGTGCCACCAGTGCCAGGGGGTCAGATACGCAGTATTTT
CATSARGSDTQYF
>11|.|TRBV7-2|many|TRBJ2-2
TGTGCCAGCAGCCGTTTCGGGGAGCTGTTTTTT
CASSRFGELFF
>12|TRBD1|TRBV29-1|few|TRBJ1-2
TGCAGCGTCCTGACAGGGACCTATGGCTACACCTTC
CSVLTGTYGYTF
>15|.|TRBV20-1|.|TRBJ2-5
TGCAGTGCTAGAGGATGGCCGTCAAATCTAGAGACCCAGTACTTC
CSARGWPSNLETQYF
>14|TRBD2|TRBV7-9|many|TRBJ2-7
TGTGCCAGCAGCTTAGAATCCGGGACTACAGAGCAGTACTTC
CASSLESGTTEQYF
>20|.|TRBV21-1|.|TRBJ2-1
TGTGCCAGCAGCAAGGCTCCACTAGCGGGAGGGCTGTCTAGTGACAATGAGCAGTTCTTC
CASSKAPLAGGLSSDNEQFF
>12|.|TRBV20-1|few|TRBJ2-7
TGCAGTGCTAGAGTCGCGTACTACGAGCAGTACTTC
CSARVAYYEQYF
>16|TRBD2|TRBV6-5|few|TRBJ2-3
TGTGCCAGCAGTTCCTTTGGGGGAGGGCCACCAGATACGCAGTATTTT
CASSSFGGGPPDTQYF
>15|TRBD1|TRBV10-3|.|TRBJ2-1
TGTGCCATCACTCCGGGACAGGGGTCCTACAATGAGCAGTTCTTC
CAITPGQGSYNEQFF
>13|.|TRBV29-1|.|TRBJ2-1
TGCAGCGTTCTACATATACTTACAAATGAGCAGTTCTTC
CSVLHILTNEQFF
>13|TRBD2|TRBV20-1|.|TRBJ2-7
TGCAGTGCCCAGGCGGGGGGGGCCTACGAGCAGTACTTC
CSAQAGGAYEQYF
>14|TRBD1|TRBV29-1|many|TRBJ2-1
TGCAGCGTTGTAGACAGGGTTTCTTCAAATGAGCAGTTCTTC
CSVVDRVSSNEQFF
>14|TRBD1|TRBV24-1|.|TRBJ2-7
TGTGCCACCAGTGATTTGGGGGACAGGGCCGAGCAGTACTTC
CATSDLGDRAEQYF
>17|TRBD1|TRBV7-2|.|TRBJ2-7
TGTGCCAGCAGCCCCTCCCTATGGACAGGTGTAGGGTACGAGCAGTACTTC
CASSPSLWTGVGYEQYF
>13|TRBD2|TRBV20-1|.|TRBJ2-7
TGCAGTGCATCGGGGGATAGCGGGAGAGAGCAGTACTTC
CSASGDSGREQYF
>15|.|TRBV4-2|many|TRBJ1-1
TGTGCCAGCAGCCAAGGTACAGTCAGGGCCTCTGAAGCTTTCTTT
CASSQGTVRASEAFF
>14|.|TRBV20-1|.|TRBJ1-4
TGCAGTGCCTTGGACGGAGGCCTAAATGAAAAACTGTTTTTT
CSALDGGLNEKLFF
>16|.|TRBV10-3|few|TRBJ2-1
TGTGCCATCAGTGATCGTCAACTAGTCCCCCGCAATGAGCAGTTCTTC
CAISDRQLVPRNEQFF
>18|.|TRBV11-2|few|TRBJ2-1
TGTGCCAGCAGCTTGGGGGGGCCCCTCAAATCTACCTACAATGAGCAGTTCTTC
CASSLGGPLKSTYNEQFF
>14|.|TRBV7-2|many|TRBJ2-7
TGTGCCAGCAGCTCAACAGGTAGCTCCTACGAGCAGTACTTC
CASSSTGSSYEQYF
>15|TRBD2|TRBV29-1|many|TRBJ2-3
TGCAGCGTTGAGGCTGCGGGGGGGCCAGTGGATACGCAGTATTTT
CSVEAAGGPVDTQYF
>14|TRBD1|TRBV5-1|many|TRBJ1-1
TGTGCCAGCAGCTTGGGACAGACGAACACTGAAGCTTTCTTT
CASSLGQTNTEAFF
>14|.|TRBV5-1|few|TRBJ1-3
TGCGCCAGCAGCTCAAAGGTACCGGGCGACACCATATATTTT
CASSSKVPGDTIYF
>14|TRBD1|TRBV20-1|many|TRBJ1-6
TGCAGTGCAACCCTGACAGGGGGAGGTTCACCCCTCCACTTT
CSATLTGGGSPLHF
>17|.|TRBV7-8|.|TRBJ2-5
TGTGCCAGCAGCTTAATAGTCCCGGGACGCGGCCAGGAGACCCAGTACTTC
CASSLIVPGRGQETQYF
>15|TRBD2|TRBV20-1|.|TRBJ2-3
TGCAGTGCTGCTATCCGGGACTACCACACAGATACGCAGTATTTT
CSAAIRDYHTDTQYF
>14|.|TRBV15|few|TRBJ1-1
TGTGCCACCAGCAGAGATCCGGGGGGCACTGAAGCTTTCTTT
CATSRDPGGTEAFF
>11|TRBD1|TRBV7-9|few|TRBJ1-2
TGTGCCAGCAGCTGGGACAGGATCGACACCTTC
CASSWDRIDTF
>16|TRBD1|TRBV18|.|TRBJ2-7
TGTGCCAGCTCACCACGTACAGGGGGTAATTATTACGAGCAGTACTTC
CASSPRTGGNYYEQYF
>15|TRBD1|TRBV12-3/TRBV12-4|few|TRBJ1-5
TGTGCCAGCAGTCCCCGGACAGGCCACAATCAGCCCCAGCATTTT
CASSPRTGHNQPQHF
>15|.|TRBV7-8|few|TRBJ2-2
TGTGCCAGCAGCCACGCCGGGCAGGGGACCGGGGAGCTGTTTTTT
CASSHAGQGTGELFF
>14|TRBD1|TRBV14|.|TRBJ1-2
TGTGCCAGCAGAAGGACAGGGGTCCTCGATGGCTACACCTTC
CASRRTGVLDGYTF
>15|TRBD2|TRBV4-2|.|TRBJ2-1
TGTGCCAGCAGCCAATCGGGAGGGCCCTACAATGAGCAGTTCTTC
CASSQSGGPYNEQFF
>16|.|TRBV4-2|.|TRBJ1-2
TGTGCCAGCAGCCGCGATACCGGGACGGATAACTATGGCTACACCTTC
CASSRDTGTDNYGYTF
>14|.|TRBV5-1|.|TRBJ2-5
TGCGCCAGCAGCTTGTTTATCAGGCAAGAGACCCAGTACTTC
CASSLFIRQETQYF
>16|.|TRBV6-5|.|TRBJ1-6
TGTGCCAGCAGTTACGCCCGGGGCTCCTATAATTCACCCCTCCACTTT
CASSYARGSYNSPLHF
>18|.|TRBV9|.|TRBJ2-7
TGTGCCAGCAGCGTGACGCGGGACGCCTCCATTTTGTGCTACGAGCAGTACTTC
CASSVTRDASILCYEQYF
>12|.|TRBV20-1|.|TRBJ2-3
TGCAGTGCTATTTGGGCCCAGAAGACGCAGTATTTT
CSAIWAQKTQYF
>14|.|TRBV6-2/TRBV6-3|.|TRBJ1-1
TGTGCCAGCAGTTACGCCAGGGCGAACACTGAAGCTTTCTTT
CASSYARANTEAFF
>11|.|TRBV10-3|many|TRBJ1-2
TGTGCCTCGGGGGGGAGTTATGGCTACACCTTC
CASGGSYGYTF
>14|.|TRBV24-1|many|TRBJ2-1
TGTGCCACCAGTGAATACATCCAGGGGGGAAAGCAGTTCTTC
CATSEYIQGGKQFF
>12|.|TRBV7-9|once|TRBJ1-2
TGTGCCAGCAGACTCGCACTCTATGGCTACACCTTC
CASRLALYGYTF
>11|.|TRBV29-1|many|TRBJ2-7
TGCAGCGCCCTATCTTTCCGAGAGCAGTACTTC
CSALSFREQYF
>14|.|TRBV7-2|many|TRBJ2-3
TGTGCCAGCAGCTTAGTAGCCAGAACAGATACGCAGTATTTT
CASSLVARTDTQYF
>14|.|TRBV7-2|few|TRBJ2-1
TGTGCCAGCAGCCCTGGGGGCTTTTACAATGAGCAGTTCTTC
CASSPGGFYNEQFF
>14|TRBD1|TRBV12-3/TRBV12-4|.|TRBJ1-2
TGTGCCAGCAGTCTGGGACAGTGTAACTATGGCTACACCTTC
CASSLGQCNYGYTF
>13|.|TRBV27|.|TRBJ1-5
TGTGCCAGCAGCCCCCTCAGGGCTAAGCCCCAGCATTTT
CASSPLRAKPQHF
>12|.|TRBV29-1|.|TRBJ2-5
TGCAGCGCCGAGGGTGGGACGGAGACCCAGTACTTC
CSAEGGTETQYF
>14|.|TRBV5-1|few|TRBJ2-4
TGCGCCAGCAGCTTGGGGAAGGGTAGAAACATTCAGTACTTC
CASSLGKGRNIQYF